One and the same sample provided the 7 T cell receptor beta chains below, sequenced in a study of blood T cell repertoires in COVID-19. The table came from immunoSEQ multiplex PCR; TCRdb's copy has only in-frame clones and leaves some out. The sample comprises about 190,000 clones, 80% to 90% of which are singletons, and roughly 10% rests with the top ten. The sample comprised peripheral blood. The receptors originated from a woman older than 75 with COVID-19, enrolled during active disease.

The chain has TRBV5-5 and TRBJ1-1; D might be TRBD1 (6 bases). V dropped 6 bases and J dropped 7 bases, with 19 bases sitting between them. Germline V gene sequence: CDR1 SGHKS, CDR2 YYEKEE (reference sequence). The CDR3 consists of 14 residues. The CDR3 coding sequence is TGTGCCAGCACCCTGGACAGTAGCCCGCGTGAAGCTTTCTTT. Its protein product is CASTLDSSPREAFF.

The rearrangement uses TRBV11-2 and TRBJ2-7; TRBD2 is a possible D gene (6 bases). CDR3 length: 15 amino acids. Trimming took 1 base from V and 0 from J, leaving 10 bases between them. In germline, CDR1 is SGHAT, CDR2 FQNNGV. This CDR3 reads CASSLAEGSSYEQYF. The CDR3, as DNA: TGTGCCAGCAGCTTAGCGGAGGGGAGCTCCTACGAGCAGTACTTC.

This chain uses TRBV5-8 with TRBJ2-1; TRBD2 might be the D (6 bases). This CDR3 has 14 residues. Germline V gene data show CDR1 as SGHTS and CDR2 as YDEGEE. Trimming shortened V by 7 bases and J by 6 bases, and 17 bases separated the two germline ends. CDR3 in amino acids: CASLPGVGVNEQFF. CDR3 coding DNA: TGTGCCAGCCTCCCGGGAGTCGGGGTCAATGAGCAGTTCTTC.

The table lists this clone with a count of one. The J gene is TRBJ2-2, the V gene TRBV5-8; 9 bases fit TRBD1. V lost 0 bases and J lost 6; bases outside the gene matches: 3. This CDR3 region has 15 residues. Germline loops: CDR1 SGHTS, CDR2 YDEGEE. The CDR3: CASSLETGGSGELFF. In nucleotides, the CDR3 is TGTGCCAGCAGCTTGGAGACAGGGGGATCCGGGGAGCTGTTTTTT.

Turning to this clone: Other DNA sequences of this sample code for an identical CDR3. The rearrangement links TRBV19 to TRBJ2-7, with D perhaps TRBD2 (6 bases). V was trimmed by 3 bases and J by 3 bases, leaving 12 bases between them. Per the germline V gene, CDR1 is LNHDA and CDR2 is SQIVND (reference sequence). The CDR3 has 14 amino acids. In DNA form, the CDR3 reads TGTGCCAGTAGTATGCGGCAGGGAGGCTACGAGCAGTACTTC. Translating gives CASSMRQGGYEQYF.

This clone was counted only a few times. V and J are TRBV11-2 and TRBJ2-1; D not resolved. In germline, CDR1 is SGHAT, CDR2 FQNNGV. Trimming cost V 2 bases and J 3 bases, with 5 bases left between them. The CDR3 spans 13 residues. In nucleotides, the CDR3 is TGTGCCAGCAGCTTACTTTACTACAATGAGCAGTTCTTC. Protein sequence: CASSLLYYNEQFF.

J is TRBJ2-7 and V is TRBV10-3; no firm D call. The CDR3 runs to 11 residues. Germline V CDR1 and CDR2: ENHRY, SYGVKD. The V end was cut by 3 bases, the J end by 4 bases, with 4 bases between. CDR3 amino acids: CAISDYYEQYF. The CDR3 DNA sequence: TGTGCCATCAGTGACTATTACGAGCAGTACTTC.